Listed below are T cell receptor beta chains from one sample, sequenced in a study of blood T cells in healthy people across ages. TCRdb itself ran the 5' RACE reads through MiXCR, one entry per CDR3 protein. The table records 1.8 million or so distinct CDR3 sequences, around 42% of them present only once. The sequenced sample was blood. Source of these receptors: a human donor in good health. CDR3s include the opening cysteine and the closing phenylalanine or tryptophan. A D gene is named only where the DNA matches it firmly. Not every row has a clone size; where given, it reads once, few, many or a size class.

cdr3_length,j_call,clone_size,d_call,v_call,cdr3_aa,cdr3_nt
16,TRBJ1-1,.,.,TRBV9,CASSVGPGQGNTEPFF,TGTGCCAGCAGCGTAGGCCCCGGGCAGGGGAACACTGAACCTTTCTTT
16,TRBJ2-5,few,TRBD2,TRBV13,CASSSPGNSGGETQYF,TGTGCCAGCAGCTCCCCCGGCAACTCCGGGGGGGAGACCCAGTACTTC
15,TRBJ1-1,.,TRBD1,TRBV7-3,CASSPQGGVNTEAFF,TGTGCCAGCAGCCCCCAGGGGGGGGTGAACACTGAAGCTTTCTTT
16,TRBJ2-1,.,.,TRBV29-1,CGVDGGAGIGYNEQFF,TGCGGCGTTGATGGTGGGGCAGGGATCGGGTACAATGAGCAGTTCTTC
13,TRBJ2-3,few,.,TRBV4-1,CASSIGYTDTQYF,TGCGCCAGCAGCATAGGATACACAGATACGCAGTATTTT
15,TRBJ2-3,.,.,TRBV11-3,CASSLAQLEGDTQYF,TGTGCCAGCAGCTTAGCTCAGCTAGAGGGAGATACGCAGTATTTT
14,TRBJ1-6,.,.,TRBV15,CATWEGQYNSPLHF,TGTGCCACCTGGGAGGGACAATATAATTCACCCCTCCACTTT
15,TRBJ1-6,.,.,TRBV4-1,CASSQDLGFQSPLHF,TGCGCCAGCAGCCAAGATCTGGGGTTTCAATCACCCCTCCACTTT
14,TRBJ1-1,.,.,TRBV15,CATSRGDTNAEAFF,TGTGCCACCAGCAGGGGGGACACAAACGCTGAAGCTTTCTTT
12,TRBJ1-2,.,.,TRBV11-2,CACSSVSAGYTF,TGTGCCTGCAGCTCCGTTTCAGCTGGCTACACCTTC
22,TRBJ2-5,.,TRBD2,TRBV4-1,CASSRLLQPGLAGGPRQETQYF,TGCGCCAGCAGCCGACTACTTCAACCGGGACTAGCGGGGGGGCCTCGACAAGAGACCCAGTACTTC
16,TRBJ1-4,few,.,TRBV11-2,CASSLRQLPLGEKLFF,TGTGCCAGCAGCCTCAGACAGTTACCCCTGGGGGAAAAACTGTTTTTT
14,TRBJ2-5,.,.,TRBV6-5,CASSRIRTQDEQYF,TGTGCCAGCAGTCGGATTAGGACCCAAGATGAGCAGTACTTC
15,TRBJ1-5,.,.,TRBV20-1,CSARPTVRADQPQHF,TGCAGTGCTAGACCCACAGTTCGGGCGGATCAGCCCCAGCATTTT
15,TRBJ2-3,.,TRBD2,TRBV12-3/TRBV12-4,CASSFSGLDTDTQYF,TGTGCCAGCAGTTTCTCGGGACTAGATACAGATACGCAGTATTTT
15,TRBJ2-5,.,TRBD2,TRBV6-5,CASSYGSGGQETQYF,TGTGCCAGCAGTTATGGTAGCGGGGGACAAGAGACCCAGTACTTC
16,TRBJ2-3,.,TRBD2,TRBV5-6,CASSFYSGTHKDTQYF,TGTGCCAGCAGCTTTTATAGCGGGACCCATAAAGATACGCAGTATTTT
15,TRBJ2-7,.,.,TRBV6-2/TRBV6-3,CASALSGRFPYEQYF,TGTGCCAGCGCTTTGTCAGGGAGGTTTCCCTACGAGCAGTACTTC
15,TRBJ1-6,.,.,TRBV19,CASRVGATYNSPPHF,TGTGCCAGTAGAGTTGGAGCGACGTATAATTCACCCCCCCACTTT
12,TRBJ1-1,.,.,TRBV10-3,CATTSGYTEAFF,TGTGCCACGACTTCCGGCTACACTGAAGCTTTCTTT
15,TRBJ1-2,once,TRBD1,TRBV6-6,CASSYSGQGAGGYTF,TGTGCCAGCAGTTACTCGGGACAGGGGGCCGGTGGCTACACCTTC
15,TRBJ2-5,few,.,TRBV6-2/TRBV6-3,CASSLDSPRVETQYF,TGTGCCAGCAGCCTGGACAGCCCGCGGGTGGAGACCCAGTACTTC
16,TRBJ1-5,.,TRBD1,TRBV5-6,CASSPRDRGKNQPQHF,TGTGCCAGCAGCCCCCGGGACAGGGGAAAAAATCAGCCCCAGCATTTT
14,TRBJ2-5,.,TRBD2,TRBV6-2/TRBV6-3,CASKLGTIQETQYF,TGTGCCAGCAAACTCGGGACTATCCAAGAGACCCAGTACTTC
15,TRBJ2-5,.,TRBD1,TRBV24-1,CATSAHDRGVREQYF,TGTGCCACCAGTGCCCACGACAGGGGGGTCAGGGAGCAGTACTTC
14,TRBJ2-7,.,TRBD2,TRBV9,CASSVSSGSDEQYF,TGTGCCAGCAGCGTAAGTAGCGGGAGTGACGAGCAGTACTTC
17,TRBJ2-7,.,.,TRBV12-3/TRBV12-4,CASSFSGGRGRRYEQYF,TGTGCCAGCAGTTTTTCAGGTGGGAGGGGGCGGAGGTACGAGCAGTACTTC
14,TRBJ1-2,.,.,TRBV4-1,CASSYRESNYDYTF,TGCGCCAGCAGCTACCGGGAGTCTAACTATGACTACACCTTC
15,TRBJ1-2,.,.,TRBV7-6,CASSLGGVSGYGYTF,TGTGCCAGCAGCTTAGGCGGGGTCTCGGGCTATGGCTACACCTTC
13,TRBJ1-5,few,.,TRBV6-2/TRBV6-3,CASSPYRNQPQHF,TGTGCCAGCAGCCCCTACAGGAATCAGCCCCAGCATTTT
15,TRBJ2-1,.,TRBD1,TRBV7-3,CASSIAGTGYNEQFF,TGTGCCAGCAGTATTGCCGGGACAGGCTACAATGAGCAGTTCTTC
15,TRBJ2-1,.,.,TRBV5-6,CASRRGHRPYNEQFF,TGTGCCAGCAGACGGGGACATCGGCCCTACAATGAGCAGTTCTTC
15,TRBJ1-1,.,.,TRBV7-9,CASSLSLGLGTEAFF,TGTGCCAGCAGCTTGTCCTTGGGGCTTGGCACTGAAGCTTTCTTT
14,TRBJ2-4,.,.,TRBV15,CATSRDIAGKIQYF,TGTGCCACCAGCAGAGATATCGCAGGGAAGATTCAGTACTTC
13,TRBJ2-1,few,.,TRBV20-1,CSAPETSNNEQFF,TGCAGTGCTCCGGAAACTAGTAACAATGAGCAGTTCTTC
15,TRBJ2-7,.,.,TRBV9,CASSVALGPRHEQYF,TGTGCCAGCAGCGTAGCTCTAGGGCCACGTCACGAGCAGTACTTC
12,TRBJ1-5,.,TRBD1,TRBV20-1,CSARRQGKPQHF,TGCAGTGCTAGACGACAGGGTAAGCCCCAGCATTTT
16,TRBJ2-1,.,TRBD2,TRBV28,CASSLLLAGGMNEQFF,TGTGCCAGCAGTTTATTACTAGCGGGGGGGATGAATGAGCAGTTCTTC
16,TRBJ2-1,.,.,TRBV7-8,CASSPTSPGPYNEQFF,TGTGCCAGCAGCCCTACTAGCCCGGGACCGTACAATGAGCAGTTCTTC
16,TRBJ2-3,once,.,TRBV7-9,CASSLDLSTSTDTQYF,TGTGCCAGCAGCCTTGACCTTAGCACGAGCACAGATACGCAGTATTTT
15,TRBJ2-7,.,TRBD1,TRBV7-2,CASSRGRDRGYEQYF,TGTGCCAGCAGCCGGGGGCGGGACAGGGGTTACGAGCAGTACTTC
12,TRBJ2-1,many,TRBD1,TRBV7-3,CASSHGTGEQFF,TGTGCCAGCAGCCACGGGACAGGCGAGCAGTTCTTC